This is a list of T cell receptor beta chains from one sample in a study of blood T cell repertoires in COVID-19. Only in-frame clones appear in the TCRdb table, and some are missing; sequencing was by immunoSEQ multiplex PCR. The sample carries 75,000 to 100,000 clones, roughly 91% recorded once. What was sequenced was peripheral blood. The receptor source for this set is a woman aged 80 or over with acute or convalescent COVID-19. Both conserved end residues are part of each CDR3. The order of the fields is J gene, clone size, V gene, D gene, CDR3 protein, CDR3 DNA. The D gene is left open where the match is weak. Clone sizes are given selectively: once, few, many, or a class where the clone is expanded.

TRBJ1-1	NA	TRBV7-8	TRBD1	CASSVETGGITEAFF	TGTGCCAGCAGCGTCGAGACAGGGGGAATCACTGAAGCTTTCTTT
TRBJ2-3	NA	TRBV7-6	NA	CASSLGPGKGSTDTQYF	TGTGCCAGCAGCTTAGGGCCGGGAAAGGGAAGCACAGATACGCAGTATTTT
TRBJ1-3	NA	TRBV7-2	NA	CASSLVSAPGSGNTIYF	TGTGCCAGCAGCTTAGTTTCGGCCCCGGGCTCTGGAAACACCATATATTTT
TRBJ2-7	NA	TRBV5-6	TRBD2	CASSPGLAGEQYF	TGTGCCAGCAGCCCGGGACTAGCTGGTGAGCAGTACTTC
TRBJ2-5	NA	TRBV7-9	TRBD1	CASRGGQGVGTQYF	TGTGCCAGCAGAGGGGGACAGGGCGTAGGGACCCAGTACTTC
TRBJ2-1	NA	TRBV15	TRBD1	CATAEHRGPANEQFF	TGTGCCACCGCCGAGCACAGGGGGCCGGCCAATGAGCAGTTCTTC
TRBJ2-5	NA	TRBV5-6	NA	CASIRRTGVEETQYF	TGTGCCAGCATCCGAAGGACTGGGGTTGAAGAGACCCAGTACTTC
TRBJ2-3	NA	TRBV7-2	NA	CASSLGMGAQDTQYF	TGTGCCAGCAGCTTAGGGATGGGGGCCCAGGATACGCAGTATTTT
TRBJ1-1	NA	TRBV25-1	TRBD1	CASSERQGSAFF	TGTGCCAGCAGTGAGAGACAGGGGTCGGCTTTCTTT
TRBJ1-2	NA	TRBV15	NA	CATKDRDYNGYTF	TGTGCCACCAAGGACAGAGACTACAATGGCTACACCTTC
TRBJ2-3	NA	TRBV28	NA	CASSSRRGGAGHTDTQYF	TGTGCCAGCAGTTCCCGGAGAGGGGGGGCAGGGCACACAGATACGCAGTATTTT
TRBJ2-7	NA	TRBV25-1	NA	CASRGQTYEQYF	TGTGCCAGCAGAGGACAGACCTACGAGCAGTACTTC
TRBJ2-1	NA	TRBV2	NA	CASAERTPYNEQFF	TGTGCCAGCGCCGAGCGGACTCCCTACAATGAGCAGTTCTTC
TRBJ2-5	NA	TRBV6-1	TRBD2	CASLLAGDHRETQYF	TGTGCCAGCCTTCTAGCGGGAGATCATCGGGAGACCCAGTACTTC
TRBJ2-3	once	TRBV27	NA	CASSSYTRSDTQYF	TGTGCCAGCAGTTCCTACACTAGATCAGATACGCAGTATTTT
TRBJ2-2	NA	TRBV7-2	TRBD2	CASSFGWGLAGGPGELFF	TGTGCCAGCAGCTTCGGCTGGGGACTAGCGGGGGGGCCCGGGGAGCTGTTTTTT
TRBJ2-3	NA	TRBV4-3	NA	CASSQDRVGTDTQYF	TGCGCCAGCAGCCAAGATCGGGTGGGTACAGATACGCAGTATTTT
TRBJ1-2	NA	TRBV7-2	NA	CASSLDGYGYTF	TGTGCCAGCAGCTTAGACGGTTATGGCTACACCTTC
TRBJ1-2	few	TRBV6-2/TRBV6-3	NA	CASSPSRGYTF	TGTGCCAGCAGCCCGAGTCGTGGCTACACCTTC
TRBJ1-2	NA	TRBV30	NA	CASIDSNYGYTF	TGTGCCTCTATCGACAGTAACTATGGCTACACCTTC